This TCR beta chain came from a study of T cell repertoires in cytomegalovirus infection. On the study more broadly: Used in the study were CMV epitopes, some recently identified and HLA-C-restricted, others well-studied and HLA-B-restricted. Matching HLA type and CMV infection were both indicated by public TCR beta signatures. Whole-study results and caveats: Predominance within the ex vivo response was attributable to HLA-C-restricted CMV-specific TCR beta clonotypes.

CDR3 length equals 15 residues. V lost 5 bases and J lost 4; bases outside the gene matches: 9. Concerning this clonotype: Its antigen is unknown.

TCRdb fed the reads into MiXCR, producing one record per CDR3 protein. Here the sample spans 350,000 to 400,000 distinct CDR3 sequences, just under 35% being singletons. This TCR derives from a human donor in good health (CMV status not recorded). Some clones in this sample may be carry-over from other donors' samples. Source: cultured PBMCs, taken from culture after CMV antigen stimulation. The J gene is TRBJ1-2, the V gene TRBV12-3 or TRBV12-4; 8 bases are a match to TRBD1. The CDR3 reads CASSPGQAAGYGYTF. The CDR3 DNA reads TGTGCCAGCAGTCCGGGACAGGCCGCAGGCTATGGCTACACCTTC.